One and the same sample provided the 24 T cell receptor beta chains below, sequenced in a study of technical replicates of blood from a handful of donors. Clones were sequenced by immunoSEQ multiplex PCR, and TCRdb holds only the in-frame ones, with some missing. The table records about 82,000 clones, just over 95% of them present only once. The sequenced sample consisted of T cells isolated from PBMCs. The receptor set was obtained from a human donor in good health.

This clone was detected once. The chain joins TRBV6-6 to TRBJ2-7; no reliable D call. V lost 1 base and J lost 0, with 10 bases in between. The CDR3 runs to 15 residues. The germline V gene encodes CDR1 MNHNY and CDR2 SVGAGI (reference sequence). CDR3 nucleotides: TGTGCCAGCAGTTACTTCCTGGGCGACTCCTACGAGCAGTACTTC. Translation gives CASSYFLGDSYEQYF.

V and J are TRBV19 and TRBJ1-5; maybe TRBD1 (5 bases). Germline-derived CDR1 and CDR2 are LNHDA and SQIVND (reference sequence). The V end was cut by 7 bases, the J end by 0 bases, with 10 bases between. The CDR3 is 14 amino acids. The CDR3 spells CASTQGYSNQPQHF. The DNA of the CDR3 is TGTGCCAGTACTCAGGGCTATAGCAATCAGCCCCAGCATTTT.

The chain employs TRBV9 and TRBJ2-5, with 11 positions matching TRBD2. This CDR3 contains 15 residues. With V trimmed by 2 bases and J by 4 bases, 4 bases remained unmatched. Germline loops: CDR1 SGDLS, CDR2 YYNGEE. CDR3 protein: CASSVTSGSGETQYF. CDR3 nucleotide sequence: TGTGCCAGCAGCGTTACTAGCGGGAGTGGAGAGACCCAGTACTTC. The full variable domain, completed using reference TRBV9 and TRBJ2-5, is DSGVTQTPKHLITATGQRVTLRCSPRSGDLSVYWYQQSLDQGLQFLIQYYNGEERAKGNILERFSAQQFPDLHSELNLSSLELGDSALYFCASSVTSGSGETQYFGPGTRLLVL.

This clone was detected only a few times. The chain employs TRBV7-2 and TRBJ1-5; D call uncertain. CDR3 length: 13 residues. V shed 5 bases and J shed 3 bases, with 8 bases lying between them. CDR1 is SGHTA, CDR2 FQGNSA, per germline. CDR3 residues: CASSTDLNQPQHF. In DNA, the CDR3 is TGTGCCAGCAGCACAGACCTCAATCAGCCCCAGCATTTT.

This chain links TRBV10-2 with TRBJ2-7; D remains ambiguous. V was trimmed by 7 bases and J by 0 bases, leaving 13 bases between them. CDR1 and CDR2 from the germline V gene are WSHSY and SAAADI. The CDR3 extends over 14 amino acids. CDR3 protein: CASTWSLTSYEQYF. For the CDR3, the DNA is TGCGCCAGCACTTGGAGCTTAACCTCCTACGAGCAGTACTTC.

The chain is built from TRBV9 and TRBJ2-1; no reliable D call. Per germline, CDR1 SGDLS and CDR2 YYNGEE. V was cut by 0 bases and J by 5 bases, with 3 bases left in between. The CDR3 spans 12 residues. The CDR3 reads CASSVGNNEQFF. The CDR3 region has the DNA TGTGCCAGCAGCGTAGGTAACAATGAGCAGTTCTTC.

V is TRBV2 and J is TRBJ2-2; 8 bases agree with TRBD2. Germline CDR1 is SNHLY and CDR2 is FYNNEI. The J segment lost 5 bases and the V segment lost 8 bases, leaving 13 bases of the junction unmatched. The CDR3 has 16 residues. The CDR3 is CASQFVSGRGTGELFF. The CDR3 DNA follows: TGTGCCAGCCAGTTCGTCAGCGGGAGAGGGACCGGGGAGCTGTTTTTT.

The gene calls are TRBV11-2 and TRBJ2-5; 10 positions agree with TRBD1. This CDR3 has 15 residues. CDR1 SGHAT and CDR2 FQNNGV come from the germline V gene. Trimming removed 3 bases from V and 1 base from J; junction bases left unmatched: 2. The CDR3 region is CASSFRTGGQETQYF. Here the CDR3 DNA reads TGTGCCAGCAGCTTTAGGACAGGGGGCCAAGAGACCCAGTACTTC.

In this sample, this clone turned up a few times. The genes are TRBV7-2 and TRBJ2-1; 11 bases match TRBD2. J gave up 7 bases and V 5 bases, and 7 bases lay outside the gene matches. The CDR3 totals 15 residues. The germline CDR1 and CDR2 sequences are SGHTA and FQGNSA. CDR3 loop: CASSPVAGGGNEQFF. In nucleotides, the CDR3 is TGTGCCAGCAGCCCCGTAGCGGGAGGGGGGAATGAGCAGTTCTTC.

The gene calls are TRBV28 and TRBJ2-7; the match to TRBD1 covers 8 bases. V dropped 5 bases and J dropped 2; count of bases not matched to a gene: 2. Per the germline V gene, CDR1 is MDHEN and CDR2 is SYDVKM. The CDR3 is made up of 13 amino acids. CDR3 amino acids: CASSRDRPYEQYF. The CDR3 DNA reads as TGTGCCAGCAGTCGGGACAGGCCCTACGAGCAGTACTTC.

This chain uses TRBV5-1 with TRBJ1-1; 7 nucleotides match TRBD1. Trimming took 4 bases from V and 4 from J; bases not matched to a gene: 10. The CDR3 has 15 residues. The germline V gene has CDR1 SGHRS and CDR2 YFSETQ. CDR3 amino acids: CASSIRDSRITEAFF. CDR3 nucleotide sequence: TGCGCCAGCAGCATAAGGGACAGCAGAATCACTGAAGCTTTCTTT.

The chain uses TRBV28 and TRBJ1-5, with unresolved D. CDR3 length: 15 residues. Germline V gene lookup returns CDR1 MDHEN and CDR2 SYDVKM. Trimming removed 3 bases from V and 0 bases from J, with 9 bases in between. CDR3 sequence reads: CASSFFSNSNQPQHF. DNA of the CDR3: TGTGCCAGCAGTTTTTTCAGTAATAGCAATCAGCCCCAGCATTTT. Combining the CDR3 with reference TRBV28 and TRBJ1-5 gives the whole variable domain DVKVTQSSRYLVKRTGEKVFLECVQDMDHENMFWYRQDPGLGLRLIYFSYDVKMKEKGDIPEGYSVSREKKERFSLILESASTNQTSMYLCASSFFSNSNQPQHFGDGTRLSIL.

This sequence joins TRBV15 and TRBJ2-7; 11 positions agree with TRBD1. The germline gives CDR1 LNHNV, CDR2 YYDKDF (reference sequence). Trimming at V came to 5 bases and at J to 3 bases, leaving 6 bases not matched to a gene. The CDR3 spans 15 residues. The CDR3 sequence: CATSGFGTGGYEQYF. The CDR3 DNA reads TGTGCCACCAGCGGGTTTGGGACAGGGGGCTACGAGCAGTACTTC. The full variable domain, with the rest looked up from reference TRBV15 and TRBJ2-7, is DAMVIQNPRYQVTQFGKPVTLSCSQTLNHNVMYWYQQKSSQAPKLLFHYYDKDFNNEADTPDNFQSRRPNTSFCFLDIRSPGLGDTAMYLCATSGFGTGGYEQYFGPGTRLTVT.

This chain links TRBV25-1 with TRBJ2-2; tentative D call: TRBD2 (6 bases). Germline V gives CDR1 MGHDK, CDR2 SYGVNS. Trimming left V 4 bases short and J 3 bases short, with 9 bases between. This CDR3 is built from 14 residues. The CDR3, as DNA: TGTGCCAGCAGTGGCAGGGAGGACACCGGGGAGCTGTTTTTT. Protein sequence: CASSGREDTGELFF.

CDR3 region: CASSPPIYGYTF. The CDR3 nucleotides are TGTGCCAGCTCACCCCCTATCTATGGCTACACCTTC. The rearrangement uses TRBV18 and TRBJ1-2; no reliable D call. The germline V gene encodes CDR1 KGHSH and CDR2 LQKENI. V was shortened by 3 bases and J by 4 bases, with 6 bases between the two germline ends. The CDR3 spans 12 residues.

The chain links TRBV6-1 to TRBJ1-2; TRBD1 might be the D (5 bases). From germline, CDR1 is MNHNS and CDR2 SASEGT. The CDR3 spans 13 residues. V shed 4 bases and J shed 2 bases, with 8 bases lying between them. CDR3 nucleotide sequence: TGTGCCAGCAGTGGTGGGGGGAACTATGGCTACACCTTC. Translated: CASSGGGNYGYTF.

This clone was picked up one time. V usage is TRBV28 and J usage is TRBJ1-1, with D possibly TRBD1 on 6 matching bases. The CDR3 is 14 amino acids. Germline V gene data show CDR1 as MDHEN and CDR2 as SYDVKM. V was clipped by 5 bases and J by 2 bases, with 12 bases between them. CDR3 sequence (DNA): TGTGCCAGCAGTGAACCAGGGGTTAACACTGAAGCTTTCTTT. It is translated as CASSEPGVNTEAFF.

V is TRBV6-5 and J is TRBJ2-4; 9 bases line up with TRBD1. The V gene's germline CDR1 is MNHEY and CDR2 SVGAGI. The CDR3 runs 12 residues. Trimming cost V 8 bases and J 7 bases; bases outside gene matches: 3. The CDR3: CASGDRANIQYF. The CDR3 DNA follows: TGTGCCAGCGGGGACAGGGCGAACATTCAGTACTTC.

This clone has a single count. The chain uses TRBV4-1 and TRBJ1-3, with 7 bases lining up with TRBD1. J lost 2 bases, V lost 0 bases, and 7 bases had no gene match. The V gene's germline CDR1 is MGHRA and CDR2 YSYEKL. This CDR3 comprises 17 residues. The CDR3 loop reads CASSQDPRQGTGNTIYF. The CDR3, as DNA: TGCGCCAGCAGCCAAGACCCCAGACAGGGAACTGGAAACACCATATATTTT.

The chain has TRBV2 and TRBJ2-2; a possible D gene is TRBD2 (5 bases). V lost 2 bases and J 1 base, leaving 11 bases between the germline ends. Germline CDR1 reads SNHLY; CDR2 reads FYNNEI. The CDR3 contains 16 residues. The CDR3 DNA sequence: TGTGCCAGCAGTGAATTCGGGGTGAGGAACACCGGGGAGCTGTTTTTT. Protein product: CASSEFGVRNTGELFF.

The chain has TRBV7-6 and TRBJ1-2; tentative D call: TRBD1 (6 bases). The CDR3 has 16 residues. Germline V gene data show CDR1 as SGHVS and CDR2 as FNYEAQ. Trimming removed 0 bases at V and 1 base at J, with 12 bases between. The CDR3 region is CASSLAQGKFNYGYTF. The CDR3 DNA is TGTGCCAGCAGCTTAGCCCAGGGGAAATTTAACTATGGCTACACCTTC.

The rearrangement links TRBV28 to TRBJ2-7, with a possible D match to TRBD1 (6 bases). From germline, CDR1 is MDHEN and CDR2 SYDVKM. Trimming took off 1 base at V and 3 bases at J, with 13 bases between the two ends. The CDR3 sequence is 15 residues long. Written as DNA, the CDR3 is TGTGCCAGCAGTTTATTTACAGGGAATAACTACGAGCAGTACTTC. Translating it yields CASSLFTGNNYEQYF.

The chain combines TRBV29-1 with TRBJ2-1, with 9 bases that match TRBD2. The CDR3 is 14 residues long. J lost 4 bases, V lost 2 bases, and 3 bases had no gene match. Germline lookup yields CDR1 SQVTM and CDR2 ANQGSEA. CDR3 DNA: TGCAGCGTTGAAAGGACTAGCGTTTACAATGAGCAGTTCTTC. Translating it yields CSVERTSVYNEQFF.

The V gene is TRBV29-1, the J gene TRBJ1-2; 9 bases match TRBD1. This CDR3 contains 12 residues. The V gene's germline CDR1 is SQVTM and CDR2 ANQGSEA. Unmatched junction bases numbered 4, after V lost 6 bases and J lost 5 bases. CDR3 loop: CSVGTGRYGYTF. Written as DNA, the CDR3 is TGCAGCGTAGGGACAGGGAGATATGGCTACACCTTC.